This T cell receptor beta chain emerged from a study of T-cell reconstitution after alpha-beta-depleted transplantation in children. A word on this clonotype: Its antigen remains unknown.

This CDR3 has 14 amino acids. The germline V gene has CDR1 DFQATT and CDR2 SNEGSKA (reference sequence). V was shortened by 1 base and J by 1 base, with 10 bases between the two germline ends. Unique molecular identifiers were incorporated during preparation of the TCRbeta library. Using its own MiXCR run on the PCR reads, TCRdb lists one record per CDR3 protein. Of some 130,000 distinct CDR3 sequences detected, roughly 9.7% appear once; the ten largest clones hold around 24%. Overall study results and limits: There were reportedly several hundred expanded graft clones from which alpha-beta T cells came about two months after transplant.

The sequence derives from a girl younger than two who had a stem cell transplant for combined immunodeficiency, so the T cells may come from the graft donor. The sequencing here drew on PBMCs, mostly from graft donor cells, taken 180 days after TCRalphabeta/CD19-depleted stem cell transplant. The chain carries TRBV20-1 and TRBJ1-1; D unclear. CDR3 nucleotide sequence: TGCAGTGCTAGAGTTAGACCGAGGAACACTGAAGCTTTCTTT. Amino acid sequence: CSARVRPRNTEAFF.